Detailed here is one T cell receptor beta chain. The antigen remains undetermined. The data stem from a study of T-cell reconstitution after alpha-beta-depleted transplantation in children. Study conclusions and caveats: Diversity of TCRbeta at day 60 was high in some patients, arising from surviving recipient T cells and thymic progenitors. Where alpha-beta T cells came from about two months after transplant was reportedly several hundred expanded graft clones. At one year after transplant, newly produced T cells mostly accounted for T-cell counts and diversity.

The TCRbeta library was prepared with unique molecular identifiers. TCRdb ran MiXCR on the PCR reads and lists one entry per CDR3 protein. The sample shows fewer than 550,000 distinct CDR3 sequences, about 16% of them seen only once. V lost 3 bases, J lost 3 bases, and 18 bases lay in between. The CDR3 totals 15 residues. Germline-derived CDR1 and CDR2 are DFQATT and SNEGSKA (reference sequence). The specimen was PBMCs, mostly from graft donor cells, collected 360 days after TCRalphabeta/CD19-depleted stem cell transplant. The chain is built from TRBV20-1 and TRBJ2-7; D remains ambiguous. The source is a boy under two years old who had a stem cell transplant for Wiskott-Aldrich syndrome, so the T cells may come from the graft donor. Here the CDR3 DNA reads TGCAGTGCTAGGGGCCGCCTTAGTAGACGCTACGAGCAGTACTTC. Its translation is CSARGRLSRRYEQYF.